This T cell receptor beta chain comes out of a study of blood T cells in healthy people across ages. A second roughly 6 to 12 cycle PCR used barcoded and J-beta primers. Via MiXCR, TCRdb re-called the 5' RACE reads, giving one row per CDR3 protein. The sample includes fewer than 800,000 distinct CDR3 sequences, 20% to 25% of them seen just once. Germline V gene sequence: CDR1 SGHTA, CDR2 FQGNSA. The CDR3 has 15 amino acids. The V and J ends lost 2 bases and 5 bases respectively, with 15 bases between them. The sample was also reused in another study, on T cells of mothers and their children.

The specimen was blood. This receptor was identified in a boy aged 5 to 17 in good health. The chain uses TRBV7-2 and TRBJ2-5, with D maybe TRBD1 (6 bases). CDR3 loop: CASSLSLRGMETQYF. The CDR3 bases are TGTGCCAGCAGCTTATCCCTCAGGGGAATGGAGACCCAGTACTTC.